This T cell receptor beta chain was sequenced during a study of identical twins (dated by TCRdb to the mid-2010s). A note on the overall study: The study deep-sequenced TCR alpha and beta repertoires from monozygotic twins, unrelated adults of various ages and cord blood to test whether fetal clonotypes persist. To rule out contamination, the twin experiments were replicated at different times with different library preparation protocols. Broad study findings and their caveats: A weaker excess of twin sharing was found in beta out-of-frame sequences because the signal-to-noise ratio was lowered by fewer shared sequences. Zero-insertion analyses could be partly confounded by invariant T cells such as MAIT and iNKT, although diverse VJ usage argued against such confounding for most clonotypes. Fewer insertions were carried by abundant cord blood beta clonotypes, a similar but weaker trend appeared in young adult naive repertoires, and no such trend appeared in memory repertoires. Out-of-frame TCR alpha sharing in monozygotic twins was systematically underestimated by recombination models, whereas sharing between unrelated individuals was in agreement with the recombination models. Compared with coincidental sharing between unrelated individuals, out-of-frame TCR alpha sequences shared between twins had an excess of sequences with low generation probability. Conclusions relied on cross-sectional statistical analysis, since the same donors could not be followed over many years.

Preparation of the library involved 5' RACE. The sequencer listed for this sample is Illumina HiSeq 2000. Template switching added a universal primer binding site, and the final cDNA carried a unique molecular identifier that allowed TCR cDNA molecules to be counted accurately. First-strand cDNA for TCR alpha and beta chains was synthesized from specific primers in the conserved constant-segment region. To control for contamination, every cDNA library was double barcoded, receiving both a SMART-Mk sample barcode and Illumina barcodes. TruSeq adapter sequences and Illumina sample barcodes were added in two successive PCR steps. The Illumina HiSeq platform was used with custom primers to sequence TCR alpha and beta cDNA libraries. Regarding the original processing steps: MiGEC was used to process raw reads and extract unique molecular identifiers, and MiXCR was used to find CDR3 positions. For each individual, recombination models were inferred using an EM algorithm with the repgenHMM and IGoR tools. Shared clonotypes were analyzed with the tcR package in R, and sharing was normalized by the product of cloneset sizes. To study raw recombination free of thymic and clonal selection effects, out-of-frame nonproductive sequences were analyzed. The raw public reads went through TCRdb reprocessing: fastp at Q25, MiXCR clone calling, in-frame beta chains kept. Each CDR3 protein appears once, grouped with its most common genes and DNA. The V and J calls here are based on TCRdb, not the publication. For this sample there are 1.5 million to 2 million distinct CDR3 sequences; around 29% appear just once. The ten largest clones capture around 0.25% of the sample.

Every donor was a healthy Caucasian. Regarding this clonotype: The antigen this receptor binds is unknown. No base quality values were provided; no much bigger clone lies one nucleotide off.

From cysteine to phenylalanine, the CDR3 is 11 amino acids long. CDR3 DNA only is kept here, 33 bases in frame from base 1. Reading the germline V gene (reference sequence) gives CDR1 DFQATT and CDR2 SNEGSKA. V loses 5 bases of germline sequence and J loses 7 bases, and the interval between the two ends is 11 bases. The source is a newborn girl in good health. The material sequenced was cord blood. Recombination joined TRBV20-1 with TRBJ1-2, with the D gene uncertain. CDR3 reads: CSAGVVSGYTF. The DNA sequence is TGCAGTGCTGGGGTAGTTAGTGGCTACACCTTC.